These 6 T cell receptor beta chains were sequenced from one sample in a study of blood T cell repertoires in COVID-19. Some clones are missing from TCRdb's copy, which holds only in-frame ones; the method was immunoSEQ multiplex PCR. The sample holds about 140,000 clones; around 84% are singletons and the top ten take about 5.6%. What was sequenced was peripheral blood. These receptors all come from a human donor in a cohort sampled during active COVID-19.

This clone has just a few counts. The CDR3 region has the DNA TGCAGCGTTGAGGGACAGGCGGGCGAGCAGTACTTC. This encodes CSVEGQAGEQYF. The J gene is TRBJ2-7, the V gene TRBV29-1, with 8 positions matching TRBD1. The CDR3 has 12 amino acids. CDR1 and CDR2 from the germline V gene are SQVTM and ANQGSEA. With V trimmed by 3 bases and J by 6 bases, 4 bases remained unmatched.

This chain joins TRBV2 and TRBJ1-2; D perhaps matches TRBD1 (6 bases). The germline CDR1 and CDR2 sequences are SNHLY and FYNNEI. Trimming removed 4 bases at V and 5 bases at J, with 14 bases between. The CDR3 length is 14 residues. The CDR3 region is CASSAIDRRYGYTF. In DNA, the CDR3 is TGTGCCAGCAGTGCCATAGACAGGCGGTATGGCTACACCTTC.

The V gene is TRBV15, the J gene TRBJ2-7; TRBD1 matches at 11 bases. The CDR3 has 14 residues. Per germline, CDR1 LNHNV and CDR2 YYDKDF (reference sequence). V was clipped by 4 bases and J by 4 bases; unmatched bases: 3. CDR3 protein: CATSMGTGGYEQYF. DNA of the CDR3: TGTGCCACCAGCATGGGGACAGGGGGTTACGAGCAGTACTTC.

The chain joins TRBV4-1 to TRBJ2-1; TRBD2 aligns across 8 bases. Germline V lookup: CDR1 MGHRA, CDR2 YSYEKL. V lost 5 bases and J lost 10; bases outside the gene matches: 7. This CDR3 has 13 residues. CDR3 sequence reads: CASSTSGGGEQFF. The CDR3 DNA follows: TGCGCCAGCAGCACTAGCGGAGGAGGGGAGCAGTTCTTC.

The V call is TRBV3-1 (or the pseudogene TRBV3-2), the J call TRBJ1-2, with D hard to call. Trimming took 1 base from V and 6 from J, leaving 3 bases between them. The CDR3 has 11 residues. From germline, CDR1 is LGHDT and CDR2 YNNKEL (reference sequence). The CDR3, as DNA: TGTGCCAGCAGCCAAGGGCATGGCTACACCTTC. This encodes CASSQGHGYTF.

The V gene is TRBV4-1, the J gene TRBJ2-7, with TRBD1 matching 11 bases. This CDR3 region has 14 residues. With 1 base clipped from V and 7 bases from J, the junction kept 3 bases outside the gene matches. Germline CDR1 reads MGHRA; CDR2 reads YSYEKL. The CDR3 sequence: CASSQVRDRGEQYF. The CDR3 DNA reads TGCGCCAGCAGCCAAGTGAGGGACAGGGGGGAGCAGTACTTC.